The 23 T cell receptor beta chains presented below share a single source sample, sequenced in a study of T cell changes during pregnancy in multiple sclerosis. Sequencing used immunoSEQ multiplex PCR; TCRdb keeps in-frame clones, though not all of them. The sample comprises about 70,000 clones, approximately 94% of which are singletons, and approximately 2.1% rests with the top ten. Sequences were derived from peripheral blood, sampled in the second trimester of pregnancy. All receptors come from a female donor in good health, enrolled as a control in a pregnancy study.

V usage is TRBV5-4 and J usage is TRBJ1-2, with D perhaps matching TRBD1 (5 bases). In germline, CDR1 is SGHNT, CDR2 YYREEE (reference sequence). With 1 base removed from V and 6 bases from J, the gap between germline ends came to 7 bases. The CDR3 has 12 amino acids. For the CDR3, the DNA is TGTGCCAGCAGCTTGCGGGGGAATGGCTACACCTTC. It specifies CASSLRGNGYTF. Based on the CDR3 plus reference TRBV5-4 and TRBJ1-2, the full variable domain is ETGVTQSPTHLIKTRGQQVTLRCSSQSGHNTVSWYQQALGQGPQFIFQYYREEENGRGNFPPRFSGLQFPNYSSELNVNALELDDSALYLCASSLRGNGYTFGSGTRLTVV.

V is TRBV6-1 and J is TRBJ2-3; weak D call: TRBD2 (5 bases). V was trimmed by 4 bases and J by 3 bases, leaving 11 bases between them. This CDR3 region has 14 residues. Germline assignment: CDR1 MNHNS and CDR2 SASEGT. CDR3 protein: CASSVDSGTDTQYF. DNA of the CDR3: TGTGCCAGCAGTGTGGACTCGGGGACAGATACGCAGTATTTT.

This chain links TRBV11-2 with TRBJ1-6; 10 bases agree with TRBD1. Germline CDR1 is SGHAT and CDR2 is FQNNGV. Losses at the gene ends were 1 base for V and 10 bases for J; bases not matched to a gene: 7. CDR3 length: 16 residues. CDR3 region: CASSLGGQGFGSPLHF. DNA for the CDR3: TGTGCCAGCAGCTTAGGGGGACAGGGGTTTGGATCACCCCTCCACTTT.

The chain uses TRBV18 and TRBJ1-1, with 10 bases identical to TRBD1. The CDR3 length is 14 residues. Germline CDR1 is KGHSH and CDR2 is LQKENI. The junction had 3 bases not matched to a gene; V was cut back by 3 bases and J by 5 bases. For the CDR3, the DNA is TGTGCCAGCTCACCCTCGGGACAGGGGACTGAAGCTTTCTTT. Translating it yields CASSPSGQGTEAFF.

The chain uses TRBV7-2 and TRBJ1-1; a possible D gene is TRBD1 (5 bases). Germline V lookup: CDR1 SGHTA, CDR2 FQGNSA. Between the trimmed V and J ends, which lost 3 bases and 1 base, there was a span of 9 bases. The CDR3 length is 14 residues. CDR3 amino acids: CASSLTVPNTEAFF. For the CDR3, the DNA is TGTGCCAGCAGCTTGACAGTCCCGAACACTGAAGCTTTCTTT. Looking up the rest from reference TRBV7-2 and TRBJ1-1 gives the full variable domain: GAGVSQSPSNKVTEKGKDVELRCDPISGHTALYWYRQSLGQGLEFLIYFQGNSAPDKSGLPSDRFSAERTGGSVSTLTIQRTQQEDSAVYLCASSLTVPNTEAFFGQGTRLTVV.

The chain employs TRBV4-1 and TRBJ1-1; 9 bases map to TRBD1. J gave up 1 base and V 4 bases, and 10 bases lay outside the gene matches. Germline lookup yields CDR1 MGHRA and CDR2 YSYEKL. The CDR3 has 17 amino acids. CDR3 sequence reads: CASSLGTGIEGNTEAFF. The CDR3 region has the DNA TGCGCCAGCAGCCTAGGGACAGGGATTGAAGGGAACACTGAAGCTTTCTTT.

This chain links TRBV27 with TRBJ2-2; D unresolved. The CDR3 is made up of 13 amino acids. The germline V gene encodes CDR1 MNHEY and CDR2 SMNVEV (reference sequence). With 7 bases removed from V and 4 bases from J, the gap between germline ends came to 10 bases. CDR3 region: CASNLGSTGELFF. CDR3 DNA sequence: TGTGCCAGCAATCTAGGTTCCACCGGGGAGCTGTTTTTT.

The chain employs TRBV27 and TRBJ2-3; TRBD1 might be the D (6 bases). The V gene's germline CDR1 is MNHEY and CDR2 SMNVEV (reference sequence). CDR3 length: 14 amino acids. V was clipped by 6 bases and J by 4 bases, with 14 bases between them. CDR3 sequence reads: CASSPGQFSDTQYF. DNA for the CDR3: TGTGCCAGCAGCCCCGGACAGTTTTCAGATACGCAGTATTTT.

The rearrangement uses TRBV10-2 and TRBJ1-1; D is undetermined. CDR1 is WSHSY, CDR2 SAAADI, per germline. V was pared by 3 bases and J by 0 bases, with 11 bases between. The CDR3 covers 15 residues. The CDR3 nucleotides are TGCGCCAGCAGTGACCCGGTACAGATGAACACTGAAGCTTTCTTT. It specifies CASSDPVQMNTEAFF.

The chain employs TRBV4-3 and TRBJ2-7, with D possibly matching TRBD1 (6 bases). This CDR3 has 14 amino acids. Germline V CDR1 and CDR2: LGHNA, YSLEER. Trimming took 1 base from V and 2 from J, leaving 9 bases between them. CDR3 coding DNA: TGCGCCAGCAGCCAAGCTTGGACAGCCTACGAGCAGTACTTC. Its protein product is CASSQAWTAYEQYF.

The CDR3 DNA reads TGCAGCGTCCTGAGGGTTTTTTCTAGCGGGGGGCCCGGGGAGCTGTTTTTT. Translated, it gives CSVLRVFSSGGPGELFF. The V and J genes are TRBV29-1 and TRBJ2-2; 11 bases line up with TRBD2. This CDR3 contains 17 residues. V shed 6 bases and J 6 bases; nucleotides not matched to a gene: 15. The germline gives CDR1 SQVTM, CDR2 ANQGSEA.

The rearrangement links TRBV6-5 to TRBJ1-5; weak D call: TRBD1 (5 bases). CDR3 size: 14 residues. From germline, CDR1 is MNHEY and CDR2 SVGAGI. V lost 10 bases and J lost 5, with 18 bases in between. Written as DNA, the CDR3 is TGTGCCACCCTACCCGCCGGGGGGTATCAGCCCCAGCATTTT. Residues: CATLPAGGYQPQHF.

The J gene is TRBJ1-5, the V gene TRBV19; D gene ambiguous. V was shortened by 9 bases and J by 1 base, with 16 bases between the two germline ends. CDR1 is LNHDA, CDR2 SQIVND, per germline (reference sequence). This CDR3 comprises 15 residues. The CDR3 DNA sequence: TGTGCCAGACCGGACTGCCGAGGGAGCAATCAGCCCCAGCATTTT. As protein: CARPDCRGSNQPQHF. The full variable domain, completed using reference TRBV19 and TRBJ1-5, is DGGITQSPKYLFRKEGQNVTLSCEQNLNHDAMYWYRQDPGQGLRLIYYSQIVNDFQKGDIAEGYSVSREKKESFPLTVTSAQKNPTAFYLCARPDCRGSNQPQHFGDGTRLSIL.

This rearrangement joins TRBV5-6 to TRBJ1-4; D is unresolved. Germline V CDR1 and CDR2: SGHDT, YYEEEE. The CDR3 spans 15 residues. V was trimmed by 4 bases and J by 4 bases, leaving 14 bases between them. The CDR3 loop reads CASSPPGAGNEKLFF. CDR3 nucleotides: TGTGCCAGCAGCCCCCCGGGAGCCGGTAATGAAAAACTGTTTTTT.

This chain links TRBV6-4 with TRBJ2-3, with a weak D call TRBD2 (6 bases). Germline-derived CDR1 and CDR2 are MRHNA and SNTAGT. This CDR3 has 16 amino acids. V was shortened by 2 bases and J by 0 bases, with 12 bases between the two germline ends. The CDR3 loop is CASSDDRGRSTDTQYF. CDR3 coding DNA: TGTGCCAGCAGTGACGATCGGGGGAGAAGCACAGATACGCAGTATTTT.

This sequence joins TRBV4-3 and TRBJ2-3, with 8 bases identical to TRBD2. CDR1 is LGHNA and CDR2 is YSLEER in the germline V gene. The ends lost 1 base at V and 5 bases at J; junction bases unmatched: 8. This CDR3 contains 16 residues. The CDR3 reads CASSQVLAGTQDTQYF. The CDR3 DNA is TGCGCCAGCAGCCAAGTCTTAGCGGGGACCCAAGATACGCAGTATTTT.

The chain recombines TRBV7-9 with TRBJ2-5; possibly TRBD2 for D (5 bases). Trimming left V 5 bases short and J 3 bases short, with 16 bases between. Germline V gene data show CDR1 as SEHNR and CDR2 as FQNEAQ (reference sequence). This CDR3 spans 15 amino acids. CDR3 residues: CASSADAAGKETQYF. The CDR3 DNA reads TGTGCCAGCAGCGCGGACGCCGCCGGGAAAGAGACCCAGTACTTC.

The chain links TRBV19 to TRBJ1-1; 9 nucleotides line up with TRBD1. Germline lookup yields CDR1 LNHDA and CDR2 SQIVND (reference sequence). The CDR3 is 13 residues long. The junction had 3 bases not matched to a gene; V was cut back by 6 bases and J by 4 bases. The CDR3 DNA sequence: TGTGCCAGTAGAACAGGGGGCGGCACTGAAGCTTTCTTT. This translates into CASRTGGGTEAFF.

The chain couples TRBV7-2 to TRBJ2-7; TRBD2 is a possible D gene (7 bases). The CDR3 length is 15 residues. CDR1 and CDR2 (germline): SGHTA, FQGNSA. V was cut by 6 bases and J by 0 bases, with 15 bases left in between. Here the CDR3 reads CASRKGGGASYEQYF. CDR3 nucleotides: TGTGCCAGCAGGAAGGGTGGGGGGGCCTCCTACGAGCAGTACTTC.

This chain connects TRBV14 to TRBJ2-2; TRBD1 agrees at 8 bases. Germline V gene data show CDR1 as SGHDN and CDR2 as FVKESK. V trimming: 4 bases; J trimming: 1 base; junction bases outside the gene matches: 11. This CDR3 is 18 amino acids long. The CDR3 sequence: CASSPQQPGQVNTGELFF. For the CDR3, the DNA is TGTGCCAGCAGCCCACAACAACCGGGACAGGTGAACACCGGGGAGCTGTTTTTT.

The chain is built from TRBV7-3 and TRBJ2-2; maybe TRBD1 (6 bases). V gave up 4 bases and J gave up 8 bases, with 14 bases separating them. The CDR3 is 14 amino acids. CDR1 SGHTA and CDR2 FQGTGA come from the germline V gene. In DNA form, the CDR3 reads TGTGCCAGCAGCTCGACCCCAGGGGCGGGGGAGCTGTTTTTT. Protein sequence: CASSSTPGAGELFF.

This chain joins TRBV5-1 and TRBJ2-3; 12 bases align to TRBD2. The CDR3 has 15 amino acids. V lost 6 bases and J lost 5; bases outside the gene matches: 7. CDR1 and CDR2 from the germline V gene are SGHRS and YFSETQ. The CDR3 spells CASTLAGGLVDTQYF. Written as DNA, the CDR3 is TGCGCCAGCACCCTAGCGGGGGGGCTGGTAGATACGCAGTATTTT. Together with reference TRBV5-1 and TRBJ2-3, the CDR3 gives the full variable domain: KAGVTQTPRYLIKTRGQQVTLSCSPISGHRSVSWYQQTPGQGLQFLFEYFSETQRNKGNFPGRFSGRQFSNSRSEMNVSTLELGDSALYLCASTLAGGLVDTQYFGPGTRLTVL.

V usage is TRBV7-2 and J usage is TRBJ2-3; 11 positions match TRBD2. The germline CDR1 and CDR2 sequences are SGHTA and FQGNSA. J gave up 6 bases and V 1 base, and 0 bases lay outside the gene matches. The length of the CDR3 is 14 residues. The CDR3 protein is CASSLGLAGDTQYF. The CDR3 region has the DNA TGTGCCAGCAGCTTAGGACTAGCGGGGGATACGCAGTATTTT.